The clone carrying this TCR beta chain occurred a few times. Its matching antigen is unknown. The data stem from a study of cytomegalovirus exposure and HLA in healthy donors. PCR used 60 Vbeta primers and 13 Jbeta primers. The protocol was immunoSEQ multiplex PCR, while the TCRdb copy is restricted to in-frame clones and leaves out a portion. The sample comprises roughly 140,000 clones, about 68% of which are singletons, and over 1.1% rests with the top ten. CDR3 length equals 12 residues. V gave up 1 base and J gave up 14 bases, with 13 bases separating them. Germline CDR1 SGHTA, CDR2 FQGNSA. Study observations and caveats: The study designated roughly 160 TCR beta chains cytomegalovirus-associated. In a later analysis, CMV-associated beta chains were mostly HLA-associated, it appeared.

The chain links TRBV7-2 to TRBJ2-3; D possibly corresponds to TRBD2 (5 bases). The origin of this receptor is a man between 18 and 35 years old in good health and CMV-seronegative. Sequenced material: PBMCs. The CDR3 DNA sequence: TGTGCCAGCAGCTTAGAAACTAGTCGGAGGTATTTT. This sequence encodes CASSLETSRRYF.